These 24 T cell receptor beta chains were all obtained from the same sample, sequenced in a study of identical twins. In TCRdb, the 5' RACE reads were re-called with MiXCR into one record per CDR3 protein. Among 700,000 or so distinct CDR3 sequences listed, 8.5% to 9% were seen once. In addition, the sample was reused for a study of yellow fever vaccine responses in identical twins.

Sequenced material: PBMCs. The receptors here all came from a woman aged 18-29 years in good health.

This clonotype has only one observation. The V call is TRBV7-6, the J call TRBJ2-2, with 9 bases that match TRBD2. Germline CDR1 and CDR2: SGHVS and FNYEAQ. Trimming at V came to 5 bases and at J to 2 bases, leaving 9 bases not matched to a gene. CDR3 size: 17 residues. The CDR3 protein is CASSRGFSGGNTGELFF. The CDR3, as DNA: TGTGCCAGCAGCCGGGGGTTTAGCGGGGGCAACACCGGGGAGCTGTTTTTT.

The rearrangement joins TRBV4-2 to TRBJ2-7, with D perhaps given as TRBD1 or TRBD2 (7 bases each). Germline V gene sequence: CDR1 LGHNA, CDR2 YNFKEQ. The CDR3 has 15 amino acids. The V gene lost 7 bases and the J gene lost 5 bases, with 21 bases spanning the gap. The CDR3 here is CASTTNRGGLNEQYF. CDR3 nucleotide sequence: TGTGCCAGCACCACTAACAGGGGAGGGCTGAACGAGCAGTACTTC.

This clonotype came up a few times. The CDR3 loop reads CATRTGGTISGREQYF. The CDR3 DNA reads TGTGCCACAAGGACAGGGGGCACCATAAGTGGGAGAGAGCAGTACTTC. The chain links TRBV28 to TRBJ2-7, with 11 bases lining up with TRBD1. Germline CDR1 reads MDHEN; CDR2 reads SYDVKM. V lost 10 bases to trimming and J lost 7 bases; unmatched junction nucleotides: 18. CDR3 length equals 16 residues.

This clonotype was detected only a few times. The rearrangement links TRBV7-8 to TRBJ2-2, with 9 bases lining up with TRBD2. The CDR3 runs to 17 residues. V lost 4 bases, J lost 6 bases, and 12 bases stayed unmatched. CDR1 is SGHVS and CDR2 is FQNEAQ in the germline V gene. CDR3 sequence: CASSSGTSWYLAGELFF. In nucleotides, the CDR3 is TGTGCCAGCAGCTCCGGGACTAGCTGGTATCTTGCCGGGGAGCTGTTTTTT.

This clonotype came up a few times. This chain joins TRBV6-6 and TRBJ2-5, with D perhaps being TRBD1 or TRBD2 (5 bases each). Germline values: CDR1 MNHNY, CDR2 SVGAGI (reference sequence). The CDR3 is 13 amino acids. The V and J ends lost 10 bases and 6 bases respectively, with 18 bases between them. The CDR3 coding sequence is TGTGCCACGACTCCCGGGGCTACGCAGACCCAGTACTTC. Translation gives CATTPGATQTQYF.

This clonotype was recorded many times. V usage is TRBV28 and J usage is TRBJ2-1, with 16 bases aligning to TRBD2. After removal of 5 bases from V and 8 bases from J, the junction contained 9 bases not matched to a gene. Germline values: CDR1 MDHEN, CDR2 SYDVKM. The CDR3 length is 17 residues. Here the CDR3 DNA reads TGTGCCAGCAGTCCGGGACTAGCGGGAGGGCCTCAGGATGAGCAGTTCTTC. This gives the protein CASSPGLAGGPQDEQFF.

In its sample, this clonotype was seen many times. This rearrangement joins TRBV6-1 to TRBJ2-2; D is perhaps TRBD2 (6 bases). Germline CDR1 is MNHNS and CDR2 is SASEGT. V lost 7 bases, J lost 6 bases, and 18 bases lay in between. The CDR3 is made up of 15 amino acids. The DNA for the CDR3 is TGTGCCAGCATGGGCGGGGCAAATAACCCCGGGGAGCTGTTTTTT. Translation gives CASMGGANNPGELFF.

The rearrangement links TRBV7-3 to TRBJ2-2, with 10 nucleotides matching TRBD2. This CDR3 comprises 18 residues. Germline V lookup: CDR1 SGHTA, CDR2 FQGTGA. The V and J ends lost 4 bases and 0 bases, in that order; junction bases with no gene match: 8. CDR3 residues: CASSSRASGGANTGELFF. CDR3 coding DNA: TGTGCCAGCAGCTCAAGGGCCAGCGGGGGGGCGAACACCGGGGAGCTGTTTTTT.

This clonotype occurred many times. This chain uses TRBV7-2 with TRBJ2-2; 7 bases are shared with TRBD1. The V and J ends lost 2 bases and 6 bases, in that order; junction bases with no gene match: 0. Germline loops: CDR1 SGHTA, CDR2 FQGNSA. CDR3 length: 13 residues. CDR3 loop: CASSLQGAGELFF. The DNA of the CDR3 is TGTGCCAGCAGCTTACAGGGGGCCGGGGAGCTGTTTTTT.

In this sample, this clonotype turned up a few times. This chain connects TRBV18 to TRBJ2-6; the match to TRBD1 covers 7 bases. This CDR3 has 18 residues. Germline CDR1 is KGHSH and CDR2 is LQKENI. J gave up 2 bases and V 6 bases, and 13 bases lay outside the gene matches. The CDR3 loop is CASSPLTGYNPGANVLTF. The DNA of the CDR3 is TGTGCCAGCTCCCCTTTGACAGGGTATAATCCTGGGGCCAACGTCCTGACTTTC.

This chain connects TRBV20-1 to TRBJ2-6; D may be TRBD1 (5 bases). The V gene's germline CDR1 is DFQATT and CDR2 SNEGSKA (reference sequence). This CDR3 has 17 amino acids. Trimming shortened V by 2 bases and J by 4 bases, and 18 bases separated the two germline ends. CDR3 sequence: CSARLTGSDLGANVLTF. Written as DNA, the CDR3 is TGCAGTGCTAGACTCACAGGTTCCGACTTGGGGGCCAACGTCCTGACTTTC.

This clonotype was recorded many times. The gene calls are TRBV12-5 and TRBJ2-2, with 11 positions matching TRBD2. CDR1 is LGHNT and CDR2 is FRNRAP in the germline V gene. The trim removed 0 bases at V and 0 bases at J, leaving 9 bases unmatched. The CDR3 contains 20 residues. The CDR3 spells CASGLVLGSSGRPNTGELFF. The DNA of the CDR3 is TGTGCTAGTGGTTTGGTACTCGGGTCTAGCGGGAGGCCGAACACCGGGGAGCTGTTTTTT.

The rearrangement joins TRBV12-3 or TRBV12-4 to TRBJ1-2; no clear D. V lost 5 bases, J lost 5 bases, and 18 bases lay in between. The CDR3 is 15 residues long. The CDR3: CASSRTRSRWYGYTF. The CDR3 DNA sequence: TGTGCCAGCAGTCGAACTCGGAGTCGTTGGTATGGCTACACCTTC.

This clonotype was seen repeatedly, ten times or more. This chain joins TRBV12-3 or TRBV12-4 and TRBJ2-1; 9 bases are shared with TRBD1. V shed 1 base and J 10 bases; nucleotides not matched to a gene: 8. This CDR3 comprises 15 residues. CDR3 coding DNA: TGTGCCAGCAGTTTAGAGGGACAGGGCTTGTCGGAGCAGTTCTTC. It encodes CASSLEGQGLSEQFF.

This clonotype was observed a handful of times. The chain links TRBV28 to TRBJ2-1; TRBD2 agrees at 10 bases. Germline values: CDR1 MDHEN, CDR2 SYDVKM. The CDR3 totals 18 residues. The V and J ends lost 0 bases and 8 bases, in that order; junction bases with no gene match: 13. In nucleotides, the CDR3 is TGTGCCAGCAGTTTATGGCCGCAAGGACTAGCGGAAGGCGATGAGCAGTTCTTC. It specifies CASSLWPQGLAEGDEQFF.

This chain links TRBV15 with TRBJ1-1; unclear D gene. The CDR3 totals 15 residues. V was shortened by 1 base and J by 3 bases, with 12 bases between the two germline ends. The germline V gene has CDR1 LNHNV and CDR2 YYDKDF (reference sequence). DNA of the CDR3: TGTGCCACCAGCAGAGGACAAATTGGGGACACTGAAGCTTTCTTT. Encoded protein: CATSRGQIGDTEAFF.

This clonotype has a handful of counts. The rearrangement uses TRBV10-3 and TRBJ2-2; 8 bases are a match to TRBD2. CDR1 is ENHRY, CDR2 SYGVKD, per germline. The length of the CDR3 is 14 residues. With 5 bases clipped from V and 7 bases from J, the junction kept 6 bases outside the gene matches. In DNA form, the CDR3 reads TGTGCCATCAGTCCGACTAGCGAAATCGGGGAGCTGTTTTTT. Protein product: CAISPTSEIGELFF.

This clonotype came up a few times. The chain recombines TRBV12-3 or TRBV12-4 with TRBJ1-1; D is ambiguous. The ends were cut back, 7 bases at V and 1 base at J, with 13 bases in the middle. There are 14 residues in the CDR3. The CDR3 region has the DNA TGTGCCAGCACCAAGTGGGGAACGAACACTGAAGCTTTCTTT. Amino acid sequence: CASTKWGTNTEAFF.

The DNA of the CDR3 is TGTGCCAGCAGCAAGGGCGGCGGTACTACCTACGAGCAGTACTTC. This encodes CASSKGGGTTYEQYF. The genes are TRBV4-2 and TRBJ2-7, with D uncertain. Trimming took 5 bases from V and 2 from J, leaving 16 bases between them. Germline V gene sequence: CDR1 LGHNA, CDR2 YNFKEQ. The CDR3 spans 15 residues.

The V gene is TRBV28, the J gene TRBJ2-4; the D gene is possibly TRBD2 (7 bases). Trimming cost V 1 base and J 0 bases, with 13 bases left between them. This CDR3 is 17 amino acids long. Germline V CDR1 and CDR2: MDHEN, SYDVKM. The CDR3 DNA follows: TGTGCCAGCAGTTTATTGGTCGGGGGGCTAGCCAAAAACATTCAGTACTTC. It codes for CASSLLVGGLAKNIQYF.

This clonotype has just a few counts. CDR3 sequence reads: CASSLDRVPPTGELFF. The CDR3 DNA reads as TGTGCCAGCAGCCTTGACAGGGTTCCCCCCACCGGGGAGCTGTTTTTT. The chain is built from TRBV5-6 and TRBJ2-2, with 7 positions matching TRBD1. In germline, CDR1 is SGHDT, CDR2 YYEEEE. The CDR3 is 16 residues long. The V segment lost 4 bases and the J segment 4 bases; nucleotides outside the gene matches: 10.

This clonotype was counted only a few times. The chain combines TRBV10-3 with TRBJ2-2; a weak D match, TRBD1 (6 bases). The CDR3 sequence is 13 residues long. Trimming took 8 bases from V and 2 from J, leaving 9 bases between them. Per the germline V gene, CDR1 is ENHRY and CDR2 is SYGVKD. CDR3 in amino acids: CAIGDTNTGELFF. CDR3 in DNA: TGTGCCATCGGGGACACTAACACCGGGGAGCTGTTTTTT.

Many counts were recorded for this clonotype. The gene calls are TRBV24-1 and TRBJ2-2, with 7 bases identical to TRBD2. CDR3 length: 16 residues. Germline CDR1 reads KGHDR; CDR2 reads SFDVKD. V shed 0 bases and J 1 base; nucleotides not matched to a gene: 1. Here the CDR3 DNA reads TGTGCCACCAGTGATTTGGGGACTAAGAACACCGGGGAGCTGTTTTTT. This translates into CATSDLGTKNTGELFF.

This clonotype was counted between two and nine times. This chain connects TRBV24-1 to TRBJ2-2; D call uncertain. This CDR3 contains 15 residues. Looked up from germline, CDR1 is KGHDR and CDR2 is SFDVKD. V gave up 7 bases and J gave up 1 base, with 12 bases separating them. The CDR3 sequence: CATSHLGMNTGELFF. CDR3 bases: TGTGCCACCAGCCACCTGGGGATGAACACCGGGGAGCTGTTTTTT.